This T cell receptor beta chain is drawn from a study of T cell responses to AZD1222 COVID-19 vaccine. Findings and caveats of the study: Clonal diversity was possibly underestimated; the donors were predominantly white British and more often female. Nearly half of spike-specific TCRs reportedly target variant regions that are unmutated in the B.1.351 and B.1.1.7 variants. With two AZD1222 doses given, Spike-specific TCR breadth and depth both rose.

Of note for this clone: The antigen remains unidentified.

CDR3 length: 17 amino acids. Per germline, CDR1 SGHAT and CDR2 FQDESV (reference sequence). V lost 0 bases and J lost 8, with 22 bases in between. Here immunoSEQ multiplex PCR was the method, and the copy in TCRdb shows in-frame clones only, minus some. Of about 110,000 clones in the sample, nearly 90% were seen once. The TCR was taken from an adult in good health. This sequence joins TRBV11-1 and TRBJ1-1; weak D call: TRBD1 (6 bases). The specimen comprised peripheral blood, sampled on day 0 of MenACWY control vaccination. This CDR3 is CASSLARVTTGQTEAFF. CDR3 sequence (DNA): TGTGCCAGCAGCTTAGCGAGGGTAACAACGGGACAAACGGAAGCTTTCTTT.